These T cell receptor beta chains were read from a single sample in a study of vaccination effects on CD4 cells after COVID-19. The protocol was immunoSEQ multiplex PCR, while the TCRdb copy is restricted to in-frame clones and leaves out a portion. The table records tens of thousands of clones, 74% of them present only once. Their antigens are not known. This specimen was CD4+ T cells from PBMCs cultured with HCoV-229E spike peptides, taken after COVID-19 vaccination. These receptors originate from a human donor who received a COVID-19 vaccine. CDR3s include the opening cysteine and the closing phenylalanine or tryptophan. The D gene is left open where the match is weak. Part of the rows lack a size; the others show once, few, many or a class for expanded clones.

DNA,CDR3,V,size,D,J
TGTGCCAGTAGTATCGGGGCCCGTACAACTAATGAAAAACTGTTTTTT,CASSIGARTTNEKLFF,TRBV19,-,-,TRBJ1-4
TGTGCCAGCAGCCAAGCACGCTCCGGGACATCCTCCACCGGGGAGCTGTTTTTT,CASSQARSGTSSTGELFF,TRBV3-1/TRBV3-2,-,-,TRBJ2-2
TGCGCCAGCAGCTTGGACAGGGTAGACACTGAAGCTTTCTTT,CASSLDRVDTEAFF,TRBV5-1,-,-,TRBJ1-1
TGTGCCAGTGGTTGGGTGGGGGCCAACGTCCTGACTTTC,CASGWVGANVLTF,TRBV19,-,-,TRBJ2-6
TGTGCCAGCAGCCCCGGATTTAACTATGGCTACACCTTC,CASSPGFNYGYTF,TRBV5-6,-,-,TRBJ1-2
TGTGCCAGCAGTTACGTATTATTTGGACTAGCGGGAGATGTTCGAAAGACCCAGTACTTC,CASSYVLFGLAGDVRKTQYF,TRBV5-4,-,TRBD2,TRBJ2-5
TGTGCCAGCAACCGGGAGAAAAATCAGCCCCAGCATTTT,CASNREKNQPQHF,TRBV2,few,-,TRBJ1-5
TGTGCCAGCAGCAGCGTCGAGCGCTACGAGCAGTACTTC,CASSSVERYEQYF,TRBV5-4,-,-,TRBJ2-7
TGTGCCAGCAGCCTACCATTAGGGCGGGTAGGGCAGTATTTT,CASSLPLGRVGQYF,TRBV3-1/TRBV3-2,-,-,TRBJ2-3
TGTGCCAGCAGCTTATGGGCCCGGAAGGAAAAACTGTTTTTT,CASSLWARKEKLFF,TRBV7-2,-,-,TRBJ1-4
TGTGCCAGTAGTATCCCCGGAAACCAGGTTACGCAGTATTTT,CASSIPGNQVTQYF,TRBV19,-,-,TRBJ2-3
TGTGCCAGCAGCGTAGGGACAGTACAAGAGACCCAGTACTTC,CASSVGTVQETQYF,TRBV9,-,-,TRBJ2-5
TGTGCCAGCTCACCAATGAGAGTCGGGAGCAATCAGCCCCAGCATTTT,CASSPMRVGSNQPQHF,TRBV18,-,-,TRBJ1-5
TGTGCCACCAGTGATTCGGGGTCTCAGCCCCAGCATTTT,CATSDSGSQPQHF,TRBV24-1,-,-,TRBJ1-5
TGTGCCAGCAGTTACCTTACAGGAAGGGAAAAACTGTTTTTT,CASSYLTGREKLFF,TRBV6-5,-,-,TRBJ1-4
TGTGCCAGCAGCTTGGGCGGTAAAGAGACCCAGTACTTC,CASSLGGKETQYF,TRBV5-6,-,-,TRBJ2-5
TGTGCCAGCAGCTTGCAACAGTATGGCTACACCTTC,CASSLQQYGYTF,TRBV5-6,few,-,TRBJ1-2
TGTGCCGGGAAGCAGGGCTTGGAGGGAGAGACCCAGTACTTC,CAGKQGLEGETQYF,TRBV2,-,-,TRBJ2-5
TGTGCCAGTAGTACTTCTAGCGGGAGATTCAATGAGCAGTTCTTC,CASSTSSGRFNEQFF,TRBV19,-,TRBD2,TRBJ2-1
TGTGCCAGCAGTCCATGGACTAGCGGGAGTTACCAGTACAATGAGCAGTTCTTC,CASSPWTSGSYQYNEQFF,TRBV27,-,TRBD2,TRBJ2-1
TGCGCCAGCAGGGAGTATAAGGAAAGCACAGATACGCAGTATTTT,CASREYKESTDTQYF,TRBV10-2,-,-,TRBJ2-3
TGCGCCAGCAGCTTCCTAGCGGGGGCCTACGAGCAGTACTTC,CASSFLAGAYEQYF,TRBV5-1,-,TRBD2,TRBJ2-7
TGCGCCAGCAGCTACGGGACAACTAACTATGGCTACACCTTC,CASSYGTTNYGYTF,TRBV5-1,-,-,TRBJ1-2
TGCGCCAGCAGCCAAGATCTCCCGGGAGGCGGTCGAGCCAAAAACATTCAGTACTTC,CASSQDLPGGGRAKNIQYF,TRBV4-1,once,TRBD2,TRBJ2-4
TGTGCCAGCAGTGAACTGCAGGGGTCGGTGGATGAGCAGTTCTTC,CASSELQGSVDEQFF,TRBV6-1,-,-,TRBJ2-1